This T cell receptor beta chain was profiled in a study of cytomegalovirus exposure and HLA in healthy donors. Study-level information: The 95 to 150 validation repertoires used a platform that matched the one used for the approximately 690 first-cohort repertoires, as a later analysis reported. Study-wide points: For cytomegalovirus status, the classifier reportedly gave diagnoses with high specificity and sensitivity. In vitro data verified three CMV-associated chains as specific for CMV antigens.

As concerns this clone: No antigen is known for it.

The donors were members of the approximately 110-subject validation cohort (separate from the approximately 670-subject first cohort). Libraries were prepared by immunoSEQ multiplex PCR; TCRdb keeps only in-frame clonotypes and omits some of them. The top ten hold 7.5% to 9.5% of the sample, which has around 54,000 clones, around 90% seen once. The TCR sequence derives from a woman between 18 and 29 years old in good health and CMV-seropositive. Sequenced material: PBMCs.

CDR3 loop: CASSSGTRISEQYF. The CDR3 region has the DNA TGTGCCAGCAGCTCTGGGACTAGGATTTCCGAGCAGTACTTC. The rearrangement links TRBV7-3 to TRBJ2-7; TRBD2 matches at 8 bases. Germline CDR1 and CDR2: SGHTA and FQGTGA. Unmatched junction bases numbered 8, after V lost 4 bases and J lost 6 bases. This CDR3 region has 14 residues.